This TCR beta chain was identified in a study of metastatic and nonmetastatic thyroid tumors. Overall study context: Peripheral blood and tumor or nodule samples from malignant and benign thyroid patients were compared.

Per the original methods: The authors used CDR3 differences across clinicopathological groups to build a distant-metastasis classifier for papillary thyroid cancer. MiXCR reprocessed the PCR reads for TCRdb. For this entry, the V and J calls and clone size follow TCRdb and not the study's own pipeline. The table has roughly 3,700 clones, roughly a third seen once. The CDR3 has 13 amino acids. Trimming removed 5 bases at V and 3 bases at J, with 8 bases between. CDR1 and CDR2 from the germline V gene are SGHAT and FQNNGV. Every patient underwent thyroid surgery untreated. In regard to this clone: The antigen remains unidentified.

Study outcomes and limitations: Significantly greater TCR beta diversity was reportedly found in malignant thyroid tumors than in benign nodules (in blood and tumor).

The sample was adjacent normal tissue. The clonotype was recovered from a female donor with papillary thyroid cancer or a benign thyroid nodule (not recorded which). Some clones in this sample may be carry-over from other donors' samples. The chain recombines TRBV11-2 with TRBJ1-3; D gene unclear. The chain's CDR3 is CASSRTDGNTIYF. The CDR3 DNA reads as TGTGCCAGCAGCCGGACGGATGGAAACACCATATATTTT. Based on the CDR3 plus reference TRBV11-2 and TRBJ1-3, the full variable domain is EAGVAQSPRYKIIEKRQSVAFWCNPISGHATLYWYQQILGQGPKLLIQFQNNGVVDDSQLPKDRFSAERLKGVDSTLKIQPAKLEDSAVYLCASSRTDGNTIYFGEGSWLTVV.